The present entry profiles one T cell receptor beta chain with its context. Its antigen remains unidentified. No patient had autoimmune disease or received systemic immunosuppression. Peripheral blood came from all dose cohorts at three timepoints. Per germline, CDR1 MDHEN and CDR2 SYDVKM. V gave up 2 bases and J gave up 5 bases, with 12 bases separating them. The CDR3 extends over 15 amino acids. TCRdb's copy holds only in-frame clones and misses some; the assay was immunoSEQ multiplex PCR. The data show 70,000 to 85,000 clones, roughly 82% seen once. The sample originates from a study of OX40 agonist ivuxolimab in advanced cancers. Study overall: Earlier anti-PD-1, anti-PD-L1 or anti-CTLA-4 therapy was permitted; about 38% had received some.

Study-wide results and caveats: CD8+ T cells showed, on average, more clonal expansion than CD4+ cells.

The sequencing here drew on CD4+ or CD8+ T cells sorted from blood, taken in a trial of the OX40 agonist ivuxolimab. This TCR was sampled from an adult with an advanced solid tumor such as melanoma, head and neck, liver or kidney cancer. This chain uses TRBV28 with TRBJ1-4; TRBD1 might be the D (5 bases). The DNA for the CDR3 is TGTGCCAGCAGTTTAGGTGGGGGGGAAAATGAAAAACTGTTTTTT. Its protein is CASSLGGGENEKLFF.